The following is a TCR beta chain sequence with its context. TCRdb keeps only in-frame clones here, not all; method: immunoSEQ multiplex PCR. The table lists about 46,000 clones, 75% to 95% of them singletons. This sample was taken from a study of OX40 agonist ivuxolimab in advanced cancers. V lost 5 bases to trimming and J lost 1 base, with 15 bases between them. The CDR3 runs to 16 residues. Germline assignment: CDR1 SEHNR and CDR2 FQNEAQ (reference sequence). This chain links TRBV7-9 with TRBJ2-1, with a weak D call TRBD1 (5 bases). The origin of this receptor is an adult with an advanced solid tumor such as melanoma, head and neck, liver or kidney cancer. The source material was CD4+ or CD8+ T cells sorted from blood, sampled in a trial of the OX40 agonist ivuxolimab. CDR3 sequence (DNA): TGTGCCAGCAGCCCGATGCAGGGTGGGTCCTACAATGAGCAGTTCTTC. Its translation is CASSPMQGGSYNEQFF.